Sequencing of this TCR beta chain was carried out in a study of OX40 agonist ivuxolimab in advanced cancers. Study overall: 40% to 50% of patients had received prior checkpoint inhibitor therapy.

The assay was immunoSEQ multiplex PCR, and TCRdb's table has in-frame clones only and misses some. The sample holds about 64,000 clones; less than 90% are singletons and the top ten take 0.67%. Autoimmune disease history or systemic immunosuppression was exclusionary. On cycle 4 day 1 and cycle 7 day 1, as well as at baseline, blood was sampled. The CDR3 consists of 15 residues. V was clipped by 0 bases and J by 7 bases, with 13 bases between them. The germline gives CDR1 LNHNV, CDR2 YYDKDF (reference sequence). This sample comprised CD4+ or CD8+ T cells sorted from blood, obtained in a trial of the OX40 agonist ivuxolimab. The rearrangement links TRBV15 to TRBJ1-5; the D gene is possibly TRBD1 (5 bases). The clonotype comes from an adult with an advanced solid tumor such as melanoma, head and neck, liver or kidney cancer. The CDR3 nucleotides are TGTGCCACCAGCAGAGATGCAGGGAGTGGGCAGCCCCAGCATTTT. Protein: CATSRDAGSGQPQHF.